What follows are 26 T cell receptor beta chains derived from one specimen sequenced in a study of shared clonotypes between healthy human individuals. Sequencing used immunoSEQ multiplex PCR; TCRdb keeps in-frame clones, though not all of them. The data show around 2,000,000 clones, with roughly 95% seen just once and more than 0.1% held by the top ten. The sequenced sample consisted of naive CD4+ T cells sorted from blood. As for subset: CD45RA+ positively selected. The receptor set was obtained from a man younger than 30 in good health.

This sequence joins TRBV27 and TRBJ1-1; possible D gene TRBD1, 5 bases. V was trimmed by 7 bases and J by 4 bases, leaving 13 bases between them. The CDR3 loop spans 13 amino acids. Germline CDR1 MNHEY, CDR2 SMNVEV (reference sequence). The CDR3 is CASNPGGGTEAFF. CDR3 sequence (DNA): TGTGCCAGCAACCCCGGGGGAGGCACTGAAGCTTTCTTT.

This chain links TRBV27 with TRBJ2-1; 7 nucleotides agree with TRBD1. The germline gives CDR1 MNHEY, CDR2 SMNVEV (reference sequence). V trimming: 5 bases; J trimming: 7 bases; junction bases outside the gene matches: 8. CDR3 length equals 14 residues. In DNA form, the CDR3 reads TGTGCCAGCAGTCCCAATAACAGGGGAAATGAGCAGTTCTTC. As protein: CASSPNNRGNEQFF.

This chain's CDR3 is CASSLRVGALHF. The CDR3 DNA sequence: TGTGCCAGCAGTTTAAGGGTTGGGGCCCTCCACTTT. The chain is built from TRBV28 and TRBJ1-6; D not resolved. The CDR3 spans 12 residues. Germline V CDR1 and CDR2: MDHEN, SYDVKM. The V end lost 2 bases, the J end lost 14 bases, and 10 bases lay between the germline ends. The whole variable domain, remainder taken from reference TRBV28 and TRBJ1-6, is DVKVTQSSRYLVKRTGEKVFLECVQDMDHENMFWYRQDPGLGLRLIYFSYDVKMKEKGDIPEGYSVSREKKERFSLILESASTNQTSMYLCASSLRVGALHFGNGTRLTVT.

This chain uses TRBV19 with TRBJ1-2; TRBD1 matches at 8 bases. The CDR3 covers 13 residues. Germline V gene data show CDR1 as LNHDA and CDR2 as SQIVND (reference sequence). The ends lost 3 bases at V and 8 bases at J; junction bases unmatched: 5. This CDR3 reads CASSMAGGGGYTF. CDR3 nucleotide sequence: TGTGCCAGTAGTATGGCAGGGGGCGGCGGCTACACCTTC.

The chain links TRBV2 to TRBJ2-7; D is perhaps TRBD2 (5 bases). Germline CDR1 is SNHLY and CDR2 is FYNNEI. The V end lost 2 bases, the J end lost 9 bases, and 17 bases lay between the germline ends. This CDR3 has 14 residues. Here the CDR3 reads CASSELAGTTSQYF. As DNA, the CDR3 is TGTGCCAGCAGTGAATTGGCGGGTACCACATCGCAGTACTTC.

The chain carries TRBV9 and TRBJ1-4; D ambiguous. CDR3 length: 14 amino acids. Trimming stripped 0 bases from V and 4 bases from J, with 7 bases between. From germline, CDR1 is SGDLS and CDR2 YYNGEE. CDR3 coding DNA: TGTGCCAGCAGCGTAGCGGGTGTTAATGAAAAACTGTTTTTT. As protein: CASSVAGVNEKLFF.

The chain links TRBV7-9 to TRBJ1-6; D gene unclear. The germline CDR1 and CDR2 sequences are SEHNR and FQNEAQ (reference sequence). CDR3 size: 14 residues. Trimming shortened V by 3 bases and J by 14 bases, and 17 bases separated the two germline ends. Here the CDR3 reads CASSFGREFESLHF. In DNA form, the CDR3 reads TGTGCCAGCAGCTTTGGAAGGGAATTCGAGTCCCTCCACTTT.

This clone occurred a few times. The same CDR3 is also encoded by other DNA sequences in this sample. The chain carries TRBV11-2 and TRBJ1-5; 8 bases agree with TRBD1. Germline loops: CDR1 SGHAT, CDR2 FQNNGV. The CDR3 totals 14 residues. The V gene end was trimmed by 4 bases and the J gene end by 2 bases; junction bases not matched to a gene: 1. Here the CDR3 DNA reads TGTGCCAGCAGCTCGGGACAGGGCAATCAGCCCCAGCATTTT. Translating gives CASSSGQGNQPQHF.

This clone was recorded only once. The CDR3 DNA reads TGTGCCACCAGCAGAGAGGCACGGGTCACAGATACGCAGTATTTT. Amino acids: CATSREARVTDTQYF. This rearrangement joins TRBV15 to TRBJ2-3; D gene uncertain. With 0 bases removed from V and 2 bases from J, the gap between germline ends came to 9 bases. The CDR3 runs to 15 residues. Germline CDR1 reads LNHNV; CDR2 reads YYDKDF (reference sequence).

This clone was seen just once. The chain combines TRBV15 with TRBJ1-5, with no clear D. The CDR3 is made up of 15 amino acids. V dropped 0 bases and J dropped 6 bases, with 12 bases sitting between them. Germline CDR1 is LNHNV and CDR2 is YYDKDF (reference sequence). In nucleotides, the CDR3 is TGTGCCACCAGCAGAGATGGTGTGGTAGGTCAGCCCCAGCATTTT. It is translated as CATSRDGVVGQPQHF.

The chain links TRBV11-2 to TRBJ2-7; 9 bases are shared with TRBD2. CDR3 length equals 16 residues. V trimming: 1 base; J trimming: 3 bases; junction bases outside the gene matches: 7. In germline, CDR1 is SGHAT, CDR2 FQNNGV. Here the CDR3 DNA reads TGTGCCAGCAGCTTAGTAGGCCTAGCGGGACTCTACGAGCAGTACTTC. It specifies CASSLVGLAGLYEQYF.

CDR3 DNA sequence: TGTGCCAGCAGTGAGGGATTTAAGACTAATGAAAAACTGTTTTTT. This encodes CASSEGFKTNEKLFF. The chain has TRBV25-1 and TRBJ1-4; D unclear. The CDR3 consists of 15 residues. Trimming took off 3 bases at V and 2 bases at J, with 10 bases between the two ends. Germline loops: CDR1 MGHDK, CDR2 SYGVNS.

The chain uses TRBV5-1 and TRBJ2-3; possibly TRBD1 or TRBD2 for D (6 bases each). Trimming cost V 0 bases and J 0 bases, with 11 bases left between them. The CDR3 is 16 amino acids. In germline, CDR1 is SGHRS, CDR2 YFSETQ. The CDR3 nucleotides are TGCGCCAGCAGCTTGGCGGGGGCGGGAAGCACAGATACGCAGTATTTT. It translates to CASSLAGAGSTDTQYF.

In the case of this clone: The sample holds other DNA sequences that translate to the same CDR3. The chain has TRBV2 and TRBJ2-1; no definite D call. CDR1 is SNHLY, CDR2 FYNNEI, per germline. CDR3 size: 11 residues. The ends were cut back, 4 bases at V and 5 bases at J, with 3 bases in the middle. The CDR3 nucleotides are TGTGCCAGCAGTGTTAACAATGAGCAGTTCTTC. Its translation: CASSVNNEQFF.

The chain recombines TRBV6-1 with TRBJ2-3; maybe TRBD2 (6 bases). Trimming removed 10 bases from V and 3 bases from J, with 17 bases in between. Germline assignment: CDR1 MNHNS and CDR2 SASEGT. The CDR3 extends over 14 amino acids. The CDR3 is CAITGGVRTDTQYF. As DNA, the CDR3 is TGTGCCATCACGGGCGGGGTTAGGACAGATACGCAGTATTTT.

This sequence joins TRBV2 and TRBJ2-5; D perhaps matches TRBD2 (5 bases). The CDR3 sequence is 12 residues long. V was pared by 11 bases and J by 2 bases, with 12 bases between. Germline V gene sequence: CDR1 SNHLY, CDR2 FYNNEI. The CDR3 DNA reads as TGTGCCGGAGGACTCACTCAAGAGACCCAGTACTTC. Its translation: CAGGLTQETQYF. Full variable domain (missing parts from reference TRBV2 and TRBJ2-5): EPEVTQTPSHQVTQMGQEVILRCVPISNHLYFYWYRQILGQKVEFLVSFYNNEISEKSEIFDDQFSVERPDGSNFTLKIRSTKLEDSAMYFCAGGLTQETQYFGPGTRLLVL.

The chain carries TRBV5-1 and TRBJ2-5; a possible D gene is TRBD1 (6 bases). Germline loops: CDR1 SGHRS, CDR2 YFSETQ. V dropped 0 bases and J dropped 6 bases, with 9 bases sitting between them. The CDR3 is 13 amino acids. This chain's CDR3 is CASSLEGVKTQYF. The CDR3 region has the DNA TGCGCCAGCAGCTTGGAGGGGGTAAAGACCCAGTACTTC.

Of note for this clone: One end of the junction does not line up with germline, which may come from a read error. This CDR3 is CAWRQQSGRELFF. The CDR3 nucleotides read TGTGCCTGGAGGCAACAAAGCGGGAGGGAGCTGTTCTTC. The chain couples TRBV30 to TRBJ2-1; 10 bases match TRBD2. There are 13 residues in the CDR3. The germline V gene has CDR1 GTSNPN and CDR2 SVGIG (reference sequence).

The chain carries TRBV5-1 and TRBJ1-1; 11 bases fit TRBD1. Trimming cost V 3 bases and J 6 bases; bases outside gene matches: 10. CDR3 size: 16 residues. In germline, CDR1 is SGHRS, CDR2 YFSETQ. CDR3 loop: CASSSDPGQGVSEAFF. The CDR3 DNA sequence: TGCGCCAGCAGCTCAGACCCGGGACAGGGGGTATCTGAAGCTTTCTTT.

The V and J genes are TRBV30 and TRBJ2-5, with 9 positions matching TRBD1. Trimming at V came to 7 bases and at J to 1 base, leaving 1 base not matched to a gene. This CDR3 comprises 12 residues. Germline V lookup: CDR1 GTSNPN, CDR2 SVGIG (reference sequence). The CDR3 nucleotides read TGTGCCTTGGACAGGGGCCAAGAGACCCAGTACTTC. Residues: CALDRGQETQYF.

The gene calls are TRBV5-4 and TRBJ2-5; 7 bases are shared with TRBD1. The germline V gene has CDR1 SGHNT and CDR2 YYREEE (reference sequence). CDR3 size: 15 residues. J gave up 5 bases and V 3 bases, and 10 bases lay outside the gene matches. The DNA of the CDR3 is TGTGCCAGCAGCTCTCCGACAGGGTGGTGGGAGACCCAGTACTTC. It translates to CASSSPTGWWETQYF.

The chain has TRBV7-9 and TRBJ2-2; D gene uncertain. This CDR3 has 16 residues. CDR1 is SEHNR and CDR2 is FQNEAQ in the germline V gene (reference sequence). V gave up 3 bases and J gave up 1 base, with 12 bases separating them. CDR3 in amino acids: CASSFPGSRNTGELFF. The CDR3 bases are TGTGCCAGCAGCTTCCCCGGGTCCCGGAACACCGGGGAGCTGTTTTTT.

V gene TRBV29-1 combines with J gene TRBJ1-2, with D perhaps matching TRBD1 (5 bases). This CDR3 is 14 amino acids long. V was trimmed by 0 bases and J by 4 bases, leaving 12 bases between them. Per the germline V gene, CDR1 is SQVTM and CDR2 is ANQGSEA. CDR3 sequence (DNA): TGCAGCGTTGAAGAGGGGGGGACGGGCTATGGCTACACCTTC. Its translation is CSVEEGGTGYGYTF.

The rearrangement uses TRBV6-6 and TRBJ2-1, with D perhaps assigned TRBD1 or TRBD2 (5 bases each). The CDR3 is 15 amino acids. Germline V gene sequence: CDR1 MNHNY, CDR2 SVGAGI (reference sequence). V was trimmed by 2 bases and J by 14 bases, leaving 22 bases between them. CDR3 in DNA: TGTGCCAGCAGTTACAACCGGGACCACGGGGAGCCAGAGTTCTTC. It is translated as CASSYNRDHGEPEFF.

The CDR3 loop is CATSRDGTVLSYTF. The DNA for the CDR3 is TGTGCCACCAGCAGAGATGGGACAGTGCTGAGCTACACCTTC. The genes are TRBV15 and TRBJ1-2; TRBD1 matches 7 bases. The CDR3 is made up of 14 amino acids. The J segment lost 9 bases and the V segment lost 0 bases, leaving 7 bases of the junction unmatched. CDR1 and CDR2 (germline): LNHNV, YYDKDF (reference sequence).

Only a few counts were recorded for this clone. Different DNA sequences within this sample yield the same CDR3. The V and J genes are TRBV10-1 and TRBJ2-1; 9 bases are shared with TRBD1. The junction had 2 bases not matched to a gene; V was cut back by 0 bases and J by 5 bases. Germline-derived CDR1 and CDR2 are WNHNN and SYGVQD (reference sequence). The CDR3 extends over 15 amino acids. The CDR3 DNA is TGCGCCAGCAGTGAGTCGGGGACAGGGAACAATGAGCAGTTCTTC. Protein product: CASSESGTGNNEQFF.